This T cell receptor beta chain stems from a study of T cells in tuberculosis. The study, taken as a whole, reports: Low-affinity CD1B-GMM tetramer-binding T cells may have been missed.

Profiling relied on immunoSEQ multiplex PCR, and the TCRdb table lists in-frame clones only, not all of them. The profile shows 80,000 to 100,000 clones, roughly 88% of them singletons. After thawing and overnight rest, PBMC were stained with GMM-loaded CD1B tetramer, viability dye and anti-CD3 for sorting. The CD1B tetramers carried C32 glucose monomycolate purified from Rhodococcus equi. Germline loops: CDR1 LGHNA, CDR2 YNFKEQ. The V gene lost 0 bases and the J gene lost 5 bases, with 16 bases spanning the gap. The CDR3 loop spans 16 amino acids. The specimen was CD1b-GMM tetramer-negative cells sorted from PBMCs. The V call is TRBV4-2, the J call TRBJ1-2, with D possibly matching TRBD1 (6 bases). This receptor was obtained from an adult woman with latent tuberculosis. CDR3 protein: CASSQDTGQPFYGYTF. The CDR3, as DNA: TGTGCCAGCAGCCAAGATACAGGACAGCCCTTTTATGGCTACACCTTC.